This T cell receptor beta chain was captured by sequencing in a study of T cell responses to AZD1222 COVID-19 vaccine (dated by TCRdb to the early 2020s). In the study overall: A total of 230 to 250 trial participants underwent TCR sequencing, of whom 200 to 220 received two doses of AZD1222 and about 25 received two doses of the MenACWY control vaccine. Enrollment into the trials was organized by age into subgroups of 18-55, 56-69 and 70-plus years, and those subgroups contained about 160, 30 and 59 TCR-sequenced participants, respectively.

The CDR3 regions of human TCRbeta chains were analyzed by immunosequencing. Turning to the authors' computational methods: Repertoire TCRs were matched against a reference library of SARS-CoV-2-specific TCRs generated with the MIRA antigen-specificity platform. Breadth was defined as the fraction of unique TCRs that were SARS-CoV-2-associated. Depth was defined as the fraction of total T cells that were SARS-CoV-2-associated. Each spike-specific TCR was assigned to its reactive spike region and to a CD4 or CD8 class using the MIRA data. Log10-transformed breadth and depth values were compared by one-way ANOVA with Sidak's multiple comparisons tests. TCRdb mirrors the immuneACCESS table, restricted to in-frame sequences. Some clones are absent from its copies; in checked studies, under half trace to an unresolved V gene, and the reason for the others is unknown. That table supplies the V and J calls and clone size; D and trimming were determined from the DNA. The sample includes some 42,000 clones, with over 70% observed a single time. The ten biggest clones cover approximately 20% of the sample.

From a lookup of the germline V gene (reference sequence), CDR1 and CDR2 are SGHNT and YYREEE. From the cysteine through the phenylalanine, the CDR3 covers 16 amino acids. This entry keeps only the CDR3 DNA: 48 bases, framed from base 1. Points on this clone: Its target antigen remains unknown. One end of the junction is discordant with germline, which a read error may explain. This specimen includes other DNA sequences encoding the same CDR3.

The meaning of the sample's time point label: about 28 days (+/-7) after the second vaccine dose. Because spike-specific TCR depth and breadth did not differ between the two schedules, AZD1222 recipients who got a second dose at roughly 4 weeks were pooled with those who got a second dose at roughly 12 weeks. Samples from vaccinated people were obtained from the UK trials COV001 and COV002, which included a single-blind randomized controlled phase 2/3 trial of AZD1222 (ChAdOx1 nCoV-19) in healthy adults. For TCRbeta chain sequencing, PBMC samples were collected from trial participants at day 0 and at day 28 after the second dose. On the study overall, not on this receptor specifically: Conclusions about previously exposed vaccinees were limited because only 5 or 6 AZD1222 recipients were SARS-CoV-2 seropositive at baseline. The vaccine-associated CD4 TCRs covered the entire spike protein, and the dominant responses fell in regions 160-218 and 743-854. Reportedly, almost half of the unique spike-specific TCRs recognized epitopes lying outside the regions that are mutated in the B.1.351 and B.1.1.7 variants. A significant rise in spike-specific TCR breadth and depth was observed after two AZD1222 doses relative to day 0 and relative to MenACWY recipients. Because no day 14 peak-response samples were available, the repertoires could be characterized only after the peak T cell response. Participants were mostly white British and included more females than males, and it was suggested by the authors that clonal diversity may have been underestimated. In the small 56-69-year group, the increase in depth fell short of significance, most likely because of low power.

This material consisted of peripheral blood, taken 28 days after the second AZD1222 dose. In this chain, TRBV5-4 is recombined with TRBJ2-2; the D region possibly corresponds to TRBD2 (6 bases align). This clonotype was sampled from an adult who received the AZD1222 COVID-19 vaccine. The DNA sequence is as follows: TGTGCCAGCAGCAAGACTAGTAGTAGCCTCTCCGGGGAGCTATTTTTT. Its amino acids are CASSKTSSSLSGELFF.